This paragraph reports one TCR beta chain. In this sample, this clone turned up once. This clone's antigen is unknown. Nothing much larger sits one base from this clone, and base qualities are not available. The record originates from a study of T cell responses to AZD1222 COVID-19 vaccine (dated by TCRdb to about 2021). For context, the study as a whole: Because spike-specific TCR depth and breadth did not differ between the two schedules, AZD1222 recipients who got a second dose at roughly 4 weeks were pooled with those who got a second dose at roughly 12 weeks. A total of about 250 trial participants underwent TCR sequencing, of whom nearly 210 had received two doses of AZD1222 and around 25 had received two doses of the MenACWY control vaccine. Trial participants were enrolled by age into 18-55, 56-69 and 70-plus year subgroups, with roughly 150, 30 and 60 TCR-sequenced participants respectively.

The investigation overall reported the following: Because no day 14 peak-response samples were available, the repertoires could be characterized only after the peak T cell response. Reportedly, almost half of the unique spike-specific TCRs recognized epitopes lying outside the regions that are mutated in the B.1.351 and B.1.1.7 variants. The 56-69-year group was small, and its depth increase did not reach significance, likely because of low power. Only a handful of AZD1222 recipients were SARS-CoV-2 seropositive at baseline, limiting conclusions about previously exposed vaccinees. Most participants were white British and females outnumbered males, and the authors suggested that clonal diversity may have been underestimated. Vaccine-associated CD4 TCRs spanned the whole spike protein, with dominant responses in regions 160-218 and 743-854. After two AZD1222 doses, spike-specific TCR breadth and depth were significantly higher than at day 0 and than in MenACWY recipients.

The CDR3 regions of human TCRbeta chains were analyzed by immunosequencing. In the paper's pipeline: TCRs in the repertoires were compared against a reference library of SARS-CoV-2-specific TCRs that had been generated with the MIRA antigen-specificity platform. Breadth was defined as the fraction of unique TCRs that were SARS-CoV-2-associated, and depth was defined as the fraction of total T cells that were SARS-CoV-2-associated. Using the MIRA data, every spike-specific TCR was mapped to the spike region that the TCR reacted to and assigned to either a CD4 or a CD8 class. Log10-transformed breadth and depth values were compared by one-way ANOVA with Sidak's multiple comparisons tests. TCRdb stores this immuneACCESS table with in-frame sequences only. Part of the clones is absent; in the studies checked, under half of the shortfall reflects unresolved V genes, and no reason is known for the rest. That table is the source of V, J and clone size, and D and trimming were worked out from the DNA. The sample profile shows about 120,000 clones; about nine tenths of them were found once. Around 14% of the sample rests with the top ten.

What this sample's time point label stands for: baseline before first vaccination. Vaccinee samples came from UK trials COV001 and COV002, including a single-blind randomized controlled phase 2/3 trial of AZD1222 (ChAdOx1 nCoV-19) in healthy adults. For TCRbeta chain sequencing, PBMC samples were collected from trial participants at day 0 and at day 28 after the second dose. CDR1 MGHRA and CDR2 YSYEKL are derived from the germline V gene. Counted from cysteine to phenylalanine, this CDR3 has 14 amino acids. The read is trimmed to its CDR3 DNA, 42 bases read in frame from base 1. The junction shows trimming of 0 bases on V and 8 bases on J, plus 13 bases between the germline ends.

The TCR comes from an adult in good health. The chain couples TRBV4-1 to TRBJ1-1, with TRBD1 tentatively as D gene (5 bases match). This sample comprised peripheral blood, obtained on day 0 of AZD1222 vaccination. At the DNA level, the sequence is TGCGCCAGCAGCCAAGATAAGTTAGACAGCGAAGCTTTCTTT. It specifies CASSQDKLDSEAFF.